This T cell receptor beta chain derives from a study of blood T cells in healthy people across ages. A second PCR, run for 7 to 11 cycles, used a sample-barcoded 5' primer plus a J-beta primer mix. MiXCR was run by TCRdb on the 5' RACE reads, yielding one entry per CDR3 protein. Of 1.5 million to 2 million distinct CDR3 sequences in the sample, 28% were seen once. The germline V gene encodes CDR1 DFQATT and CDR2 SNEGSKA (reference sequence). The CDR3 totals 13 residues. The V gene lost 0 bases and the J gene lost 9 bases, with 15 bases spanning the gap. The study drew donors from healthy Caucasian individuals in Russia aged roughly 6 to 90.

The V and J genes are TRBV20-1 and TRBJ2-7; D ambiguous. Input material: blood. The TCR originated in a woman aged 25 to 39 in good health. The CDR3 DNA reads TGCAGTGCTAGAGATTGGAGAGGAGACGGGCAGTACTTC. This sequence encodes CSARDWRGDGQYF.